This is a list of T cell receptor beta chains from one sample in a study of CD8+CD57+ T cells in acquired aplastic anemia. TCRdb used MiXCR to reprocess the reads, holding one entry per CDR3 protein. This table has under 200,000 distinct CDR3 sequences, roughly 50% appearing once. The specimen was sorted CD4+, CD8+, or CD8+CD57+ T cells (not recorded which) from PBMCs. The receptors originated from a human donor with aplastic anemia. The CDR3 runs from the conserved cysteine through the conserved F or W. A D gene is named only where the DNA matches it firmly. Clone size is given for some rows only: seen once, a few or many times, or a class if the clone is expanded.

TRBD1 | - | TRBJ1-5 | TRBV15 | TGTGCCACCAGCAGAGGACAGGGAGTCTTGCCCCAGCATTTT | CATSRGQGVLPQHF
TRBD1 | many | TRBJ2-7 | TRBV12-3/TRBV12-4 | TGTGCCAGCAGTCCTTCTTGGGACAGGGCCTACGAGCAGTACTTC | CASSPSWDRAYEQYF
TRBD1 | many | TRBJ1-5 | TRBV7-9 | TGTGCCAGCAGCAACCTAGGGGGACAGGGGCGCAATCAGCCCCAGCATTTT | CASSNLGGQGRNQPQHF
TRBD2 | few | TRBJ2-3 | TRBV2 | TGTGCCACCCCAAACGGGACTAGCGGGAGGGATACGCAGTATTTT | CATPNGTSGRDTQYF
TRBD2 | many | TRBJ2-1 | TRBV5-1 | TGCGCCAGCAGCTCCGGGAGACTAGCGGGAGGACACAGTGAGCAGTTCTTC | CASSSGRLAGGHSEQFF
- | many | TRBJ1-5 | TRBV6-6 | TGTGCCAGCAGTTACTCGCGTCCGGAGGACCAGCATTTT | CASSYSRPEDQHF
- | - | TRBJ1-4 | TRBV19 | TGTGCCAGTACACAGGGAAATGAAAAACTGTTTTTT | CASTQGNEKLFF
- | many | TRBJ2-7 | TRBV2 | TGTGCCAGCAGTCGGGTGAATTCTAGGGCGGGTTCCGAGCAGTACTTC | CASSRVNSRAGSEQYF
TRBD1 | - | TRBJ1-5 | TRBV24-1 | TGTGCCACCAGTGAAGGGGGCCAGGGGTTGGGGCAGCCCCAGCGTTTT | CATSEGGQGLGQPQRF
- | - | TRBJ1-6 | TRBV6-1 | TGTGCCAGCAGTATACGGGGTGGGAATTCACCCCTCCACTTT | CASSIRGGNSPLHF
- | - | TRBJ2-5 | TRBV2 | TGTGCCAGCAGTCCGAAAGAGACCCAGTACTTC | CASSPKETQYF
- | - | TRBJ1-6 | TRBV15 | TGTGCCACCAGCAGCAGAGAGATATCGCCTTCACCCCTCCACTTT | CATSSREISPSPLHF
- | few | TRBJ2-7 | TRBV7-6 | TGTGCCAGCAGCTTAGCGGGAAAGGGTGAGCAGTACTTC | CASSLAGKGEQYF
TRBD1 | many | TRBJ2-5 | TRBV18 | TGTGCCAGCTCATTAACAGGGGACAAAGAGACCCAGTACTTC | CASSLTGDKETQYF
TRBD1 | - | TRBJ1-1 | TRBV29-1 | TGCAGCGTTGAGGGACAGGGTCTCACTGAAGCTTTCTTT | CSVEGQGLTEAFF
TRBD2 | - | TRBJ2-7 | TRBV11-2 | TGTGCCAGCAGAGATAGCGGGAGTAGCTACGAGCAGTACTTC | CASRDSGSSYEQYF
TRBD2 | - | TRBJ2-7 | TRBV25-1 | TGTGCCAGCAGTGAATTCGGGCTAGCGGACCACTACGAGCAGTACTTC | CASSEFGLADHYEQYF
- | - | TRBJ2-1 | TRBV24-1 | TGTGCCACCAGTGATACGTCCTACAATGAGCAGTTCTTC | CATSDTSYNEQFF
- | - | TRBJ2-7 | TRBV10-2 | TGTGCCATCTCCGGGGCAGGGGCCTACGAGCAGTACTTC | CAISGAGAYEQYF
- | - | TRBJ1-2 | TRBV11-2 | TGTGCCCGCAGCAATCCGGGACGGATTAACTATGGCTACACCTTC | CARSNPGRINYGYTF
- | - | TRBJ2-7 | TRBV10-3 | TGTGCCATCAGTGAGTCTGAGGAGGGTCCCTACGAGCAGTACTTC | CAISESEEGPYEQYF
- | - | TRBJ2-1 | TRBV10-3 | TGTGCCATCAGTGCGGATTTTGAGAATGAGCAGTTCTTC | CAISADFENEQFF
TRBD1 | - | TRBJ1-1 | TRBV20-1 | TGCGGTGCGCGAACAGGGGCGGCCACTGAGGCTTTCTTT | CGARTGAATEAFF
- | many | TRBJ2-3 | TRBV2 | TGTGCCAGCAGTGAATGGGCTAGCGAGGGGGCAGATACGCAGTATTTT | CASSEWASEGADTQYF
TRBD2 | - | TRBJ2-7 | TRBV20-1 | TGCAGTGCATCGCCCGTACTAGCGGGAGGGCGTCCCGCCTACGAGCAGTACTTC | CSASPVLAGGRPAYEQYF
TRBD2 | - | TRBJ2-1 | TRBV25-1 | TGTGCCAGCAGTACTATTAGCGGGGGGCCACGGAATGAGCAGTTCTTC | CASSTISGGPRNEQFF
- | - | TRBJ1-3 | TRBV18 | TGTGCCCGCTCACCGAGGGCAGGGTCTGGAAACACCATATATTTT | CARSPRAGSGNTIYF
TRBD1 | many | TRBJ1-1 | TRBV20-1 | TGCAGTGCTAGAGCCCCAAGACTGCCCGGGACAGGTGAGAACACTGAAGCTTTCTTT | CSARAPRLPGTGENTEAFF
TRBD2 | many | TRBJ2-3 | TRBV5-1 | TGCGCCAGCCGGATGGGACTAGCGGGGGAGACGCAGTATTTT | CASRMGLAGETQYF
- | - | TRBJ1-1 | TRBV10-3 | TGTGCCATCAGTGAGTCTCCCATTCGGGACACTGAAGCTTTCTTT | CAISESPIRDTEAFF
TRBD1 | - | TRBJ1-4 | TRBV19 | TGTGCCAGTAGTATAGCGGACAGGGGAAGTGAAAAACTGTTTTTT | CASSIADRGSEKLFF
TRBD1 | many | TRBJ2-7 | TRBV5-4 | TGTGCCAGCAGCTTGGGACGTTGGAACCGGGACAGGGGCTCCTACGAGCAGTACTTC | CASSLGRWNRDRGSYEQYF
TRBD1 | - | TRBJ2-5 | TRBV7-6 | TGTGCCAGCACCCTAGGGGGCGAGACCCAGTACTTC | CASTLGGETQYF
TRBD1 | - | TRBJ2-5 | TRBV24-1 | TGTGCCACCAGTGACCCGGACAGGCCAGAGACCCAGTACTTC | CATSDPDRPETQYF
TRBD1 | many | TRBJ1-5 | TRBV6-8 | TGTGCCAGCACCATGGGACAGGGGGTTGGACAGCCCCAGCATTTT | CASTMGQGVGQPQHF
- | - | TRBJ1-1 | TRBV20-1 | TGCAGTGCTAGAGATCAGGGCTCGAACACTGAAGCTTTCTTT | CSARDQGSNTEAFF
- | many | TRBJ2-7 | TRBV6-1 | TGTGCCAGCAGTATTAGTCTGGGGATCCTAAACGAGCAGTACTTC | CASSISLGILNEQYF
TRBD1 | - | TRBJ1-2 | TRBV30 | TGTGCCTGGACCGAAGGCACAGGGGACTATGGCTACACCTTC | CAWTEGTGDYGYTF
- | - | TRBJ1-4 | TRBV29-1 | TGCAGCGCCGAAGATGAAAAACTGTCTTTT | CSAEDEKLSF
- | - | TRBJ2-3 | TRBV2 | TGTGCCAGCAGTTCGGGTCTCAGGTTGGCAGATACGCAGTATTTT | CASSSGLRLADTQYF
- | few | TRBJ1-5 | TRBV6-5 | TGTGCCAGCAGTTCGGAGGGGGGCAGACGCAATCAGCCCCAGCATTTT | CASSSEGGRRNQPQHF
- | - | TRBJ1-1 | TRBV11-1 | TGTGCCAGCAGCCACTGGTCAGGGATGTTCGGCACTGAAGCTTTCTTT | CASSHWSGMFGTEAFF
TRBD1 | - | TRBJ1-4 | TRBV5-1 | TGCGCCAGCAGCCTCGAGCTAGGGGGCACCCCTAATGAAAAACTGTTTTTT | CASSLELGGTPNEKLFF
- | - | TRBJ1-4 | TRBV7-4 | TGTGCCAGCAGTTTCTCGACAGCCGGCGAAAAACTGTTTTTT | CASSFSTAGEKLFF
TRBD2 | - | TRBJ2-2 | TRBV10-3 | TGTGCCATCAGGGGACTAGCGGGAGTGGGTACCGGGGAGCTGTTTTTT | CAIRGLAGVGTGELFF
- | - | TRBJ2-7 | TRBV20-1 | TGCAGTGCTAGGGGGACTTCGTACTACGAGCAGTACTTC | CSARGTSYYEQYF